This section outlines one T cell receptor (beta chain) sequence together with its context. A read error may be the cause here, since a much bigger clone is one base away. The entry originates in a study of human T cells and chemical hapten exposure. Documented time point: healthy volunteer bleed at 6 weeks. Unfractionated whole blood was the source of the extracted total RNA. TCRdb itself ran the RACE reads through MiXCR, one entry per CDR3 protein. The sample lists about 77,000 distinct CDR3 sequences, around 9.3% occurring once. The germline V gene encodes CDR1 SGHVS and CDR2 FQNEAQ. There are 15 residues in the CDR3. Trimming removed 4 bases from V and 4 bases from J, with 16 bases in between.

The receptor's source is a female donor in good health. Some clones in this sample may be carry-over from other donors' samples. This sequence joins TRBV7-8 and TRBJ1-1; TRBD1 is a possible D gene (5 bases). Sequencing was carried out using whole blood. CDR3 bases: TGTGCCAGCAGCTCAGGGCGGGGGTGGGGCACTGAAGCTTTCTTT. This codes for CASSSGRGWGTEAFF.